The following is a T cell receptor (beta chain) sequence with its context. The target antigen is unknown. V gave up 3 bases and J gave up 6 bases, with 11 bases separating them. This CDR3 spans 13 amino acids. The germline V gene has CDR1 SEHNR and CDR2 FQNEAQ (reference sequence). Data came from immunoSEQ multiplex PCR; TCRdb stores just in-frame clones and leaves some out. The table lists about 180,000 clones, around nine tenths of them singletons. The sample belongs to a study of cytomegalovirus exposure and HLA in healthy donors. Study findings and constraints: In vitro testing confirmed a few CMV-associated chains as specific for CMV antigens. First-cohort TCR clusters were later found to tend to co-occur in the roughly 130 validation repertoires. Cytomegalovirus association was listed for about 180 TCR beta chains.

This TCR derives from a young man in good health and CMV-seropositive. Sequencing was performed on PBMCs. The rearrangement joins TRBV7-9 to TRBJ1-2; D call uncertain. CDR3 DNA: TGTGCCAGCAGCTTCGGGATCGTACATGGCTACACCTTC. This codes for CASSFGIVHGYTF.